These T cell receptor beta chains were read from a single sample in a study of response to subunit inactivated influenza vaccine. TCRdb re-called the RT-PCR reads with MiXCR, one entry per CDR3 protein. The data show about 580,000 distinct CDR3 sequences, around 15% seen once. The source was PBMCs from blood, collected about 12 days after vaccination. The receptors shown here come from a man aged 45-60 years who received an inactivated influenza vaccine. CDR3s include the opening cysteine and the closing phenylalanine or tryptophan. The order of the fields is D gene, clone size, J gene, V gene, CDR3 protein, CDR3 DNA. A D gene is named only where the DNA matches it firmly. Not all rows give a size; the values are once, few, many and, for expanded clones, a class.

. . TRBJ1-1 TRBV14 CASSQGRGGTEAFF TGTGCCAGCAGCCAAGGGAGGGGAGGCACTGAAGCTTTCTTT
TRBD1 . TRBJ2-2 TRBV2 CASRRTGGGTGELFF TGTGCCAGCAGACGGACAGGGGGGGGCACCGGGGAGCTGTTTTTT
TRBD2 . TRBJ2-3 TRBV29-1 CSPSGGGTQYF TGCAGCCCTAGCGGGGGTGGTACGCAGTATTTT
TRBD2 . TRBJ2-7 TRBV6-2/TRBV6-3 CARPGIGTRDSTWQYF TGTGCCAGGCCAGGGATCGGGACTAGAGATTCGACGTGGCAGTACTTC
TRBD2 once TRBJ2-7 TRBV29-1 CSVENPLAGFHYEQYF TGCAGCGTTGAAAACCCGTTAGCGGGATTTCACTACGAGCAGTACTTC
TRBD2 many TRBJ2-3 TRBV29-1 CSVVAGAHDSDTQYF TGCAGCGTGGTAGCGGGGGCCCACGATTCAGATACGCAGTATTTT
TRBD1 many TRBJ1-4 TRBV12-3/TRBV12-4 CASSNPGGANEKLFF TGTGCCAGCAGCAACCCAGGGGGAGCTAATGAAAAACTGTTTTTT
. few TRBJ2-3 TRBV11-2 CASSLDRQSQYF TGTGCCAGCAGCTTAGACCGACAATCGCAGTATTTT
. . TRBJ2-7 TRBV15 CATSRGQVNEQYF TGTGCCACCAGCAGAGGACAGGTCAACGAGCAGTACTTC
. many TRBJ1-1 TRBV29-1 CSVAVGNTEAFF TGCAGCGTTGCGGTTGGGAACACTGAAGCTTTCTTT
TRBD1 few TRBJ2-2 TRBV6-1 CASSLRGLAGELFF TGTGCCAGCAGTCTCAGGGGGCTGGCCGGGGAGCTGTTTTTT
. . TRBJ2-5 TRBV6-5 CASSYSIRVKTQYF TGTGCCAGCAGTTACTCGATCCGGGTGAAGACCCAGTACTTC
. few TRBJ1-1 TRBV20-1 CSASWGTPEAFF TGCAGTGCTAGTTGGGGTACCCCCGAAGCTTTCTTT
TRBD2 . TRBJ2-3 TRBV20-1 CSARLAGGPDTQYF TGCAGTGCTAGACTAGCGGGGGGGCCCGATACGCAGTATTTT